The present T cell receptor (beta chain) was sequenced within a study of blood T cell repertoires in COVID-19. Study summary: Samples came from the United States, Italy and Spain, spanning acute and convalescent COVID-19.

Germline CDR1 and CDR2: SNHLY and FYNNEI. V was clipped by 5 bases and J by 6 bases; unmatched bases: 8. The CDR3 length is 14 residues. Patients of the Seattle cohort, enrolled during active infection, were followed longitudinally. Source study methods: The authors estimated nucleated cell counts from reference gene primer amplification. Clones were read by immunoSEQ multiplex PCR, and TCRdb kept only the in-frame ones, dropping some. V, J and clone size are those of that table, while D and trimming were read from the DNA. The table includes 500,000 to 600,000 clones, about 89% detected once. The genes are TRBV2 and TRBJ1-2; 8 bases are a match to TRBD1. The TCR sequence derives from a woman in her fifties or sixties with COVID-19, enrolled during active disease. The sequenced sample consisted of peripheral blood. CDR3 amino acids: CASSHDRGGNGYTF. In DNA form, the CDR3 reads TGTGCCAGCAGTCACGACAGGGGCGGTAATGGCTACACCTTC.